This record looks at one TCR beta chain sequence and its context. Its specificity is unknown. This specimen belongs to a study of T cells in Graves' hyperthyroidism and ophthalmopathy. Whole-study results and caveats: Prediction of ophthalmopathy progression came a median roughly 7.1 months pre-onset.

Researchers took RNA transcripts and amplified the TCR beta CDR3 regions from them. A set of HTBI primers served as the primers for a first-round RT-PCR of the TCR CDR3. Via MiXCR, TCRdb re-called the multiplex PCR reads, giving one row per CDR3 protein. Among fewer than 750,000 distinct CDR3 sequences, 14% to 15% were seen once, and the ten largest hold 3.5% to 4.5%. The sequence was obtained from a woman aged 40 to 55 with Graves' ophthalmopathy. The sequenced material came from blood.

The CDR3 DNA reads TGTGCCAGCAATAAGGCTCTCCCCTTCAATCAGCCCCAGCATTTT. Its protein product is CASNKALPFNQPQHF. The J gene is TRBJ1-5, the V gene TRBV2; D remains unclear. CDR3 size: 15 residues. Germline V lookup: CDR1 SNHLY, CDR2 FYNNEI. V was trimmed by 7 bases and J by 3 bases, leaving 16 bases between them.